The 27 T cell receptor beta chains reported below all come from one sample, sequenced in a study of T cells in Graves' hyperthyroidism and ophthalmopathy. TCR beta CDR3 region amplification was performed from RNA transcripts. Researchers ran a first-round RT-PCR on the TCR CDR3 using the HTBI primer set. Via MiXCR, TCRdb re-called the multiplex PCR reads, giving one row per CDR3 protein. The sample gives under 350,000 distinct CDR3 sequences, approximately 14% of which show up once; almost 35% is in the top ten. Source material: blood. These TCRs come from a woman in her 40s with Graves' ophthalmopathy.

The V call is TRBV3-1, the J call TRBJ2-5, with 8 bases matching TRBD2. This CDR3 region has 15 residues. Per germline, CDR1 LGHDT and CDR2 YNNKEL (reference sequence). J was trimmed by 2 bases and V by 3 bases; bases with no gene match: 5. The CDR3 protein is CASSQASGFQETQYF. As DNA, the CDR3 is TGTGCCAGCAGCCAGGCTAGCGGGTTTCAAGAGACCCAGTACTTC.

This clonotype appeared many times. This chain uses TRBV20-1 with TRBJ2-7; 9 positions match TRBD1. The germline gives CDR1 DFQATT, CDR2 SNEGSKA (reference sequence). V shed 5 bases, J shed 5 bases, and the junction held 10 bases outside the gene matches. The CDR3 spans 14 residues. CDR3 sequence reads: CSAGRGQGGHEQYF. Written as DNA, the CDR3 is TGCAGTGCTGGGCGGGGACAGGGTGGTCACGAGCAGTACTTC.

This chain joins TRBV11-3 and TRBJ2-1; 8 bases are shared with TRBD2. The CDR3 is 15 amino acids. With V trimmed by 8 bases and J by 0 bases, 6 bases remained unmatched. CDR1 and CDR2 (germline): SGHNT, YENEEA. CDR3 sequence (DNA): TGTGCCAGCGGCCCCGGGACTAGCTCCTACAATGAGCAGTTCTTC. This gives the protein CASGPGTSSYNEQFF.

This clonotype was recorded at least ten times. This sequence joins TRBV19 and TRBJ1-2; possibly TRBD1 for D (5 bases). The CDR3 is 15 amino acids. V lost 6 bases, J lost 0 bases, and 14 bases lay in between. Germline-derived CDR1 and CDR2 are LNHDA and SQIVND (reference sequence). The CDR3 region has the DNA TGTGCCAGTAGCCTCAACAGGCAAGCTAACTATGGCTACACCTTC. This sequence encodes CASSLNRQANYGYTF.

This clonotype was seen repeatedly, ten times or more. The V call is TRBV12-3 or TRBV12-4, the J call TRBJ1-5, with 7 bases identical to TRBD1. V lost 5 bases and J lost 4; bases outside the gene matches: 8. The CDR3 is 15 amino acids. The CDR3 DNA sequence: TGTGCCAGCAGTCTGGATGGGACAGCAAATCAGCCCCAGCATTTT. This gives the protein CASSLDGTANQPQHF.

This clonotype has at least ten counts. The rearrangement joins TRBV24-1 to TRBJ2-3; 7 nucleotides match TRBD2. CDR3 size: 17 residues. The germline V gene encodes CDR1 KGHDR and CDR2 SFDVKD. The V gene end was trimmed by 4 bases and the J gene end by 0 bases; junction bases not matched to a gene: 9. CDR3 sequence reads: CATSDLLGTMSTDTQYF. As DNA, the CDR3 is TGTGCCACCAGTGACCTCCTTGGGACTATGAGCACAGATACGCAGTATTTT.

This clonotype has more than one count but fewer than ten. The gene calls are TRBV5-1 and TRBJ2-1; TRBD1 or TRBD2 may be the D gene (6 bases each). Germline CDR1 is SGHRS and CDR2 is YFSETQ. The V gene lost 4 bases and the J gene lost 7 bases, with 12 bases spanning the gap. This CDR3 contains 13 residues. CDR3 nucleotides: TGCGCCAGCAGCAGGGGGACTTCAAATGAGCAGTTCTTC. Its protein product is CASSRGTSNEQFF.

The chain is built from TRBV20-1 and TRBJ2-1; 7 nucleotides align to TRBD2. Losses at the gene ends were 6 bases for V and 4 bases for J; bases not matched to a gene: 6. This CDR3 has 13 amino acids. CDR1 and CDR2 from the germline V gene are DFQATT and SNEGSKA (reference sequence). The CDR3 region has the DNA TGCAGTGCAAGCGGGGTCGGTTACAATGAGCAGTTCTTC. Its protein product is CSASGVGYNEQFF.

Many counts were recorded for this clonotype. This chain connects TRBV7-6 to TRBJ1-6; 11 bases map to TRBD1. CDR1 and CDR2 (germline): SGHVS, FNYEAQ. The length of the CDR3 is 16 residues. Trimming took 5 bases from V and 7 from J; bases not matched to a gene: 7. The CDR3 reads CASSPGTGGPNSPLHF. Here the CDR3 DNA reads TGTGCCAGCAGCCCGGGGACAGGGGGTCCGAATTCACCCCTCCACTTT.

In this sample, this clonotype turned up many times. Here the CDR3 DNA reads TGTGCCAGCAGCCAAAGAGCCCCAGCTCGGAACACTGAAGCTTTCTTT. Amino acid sequence: CASSQRAPARNTEAFF. The chain links TRBV14 to TRBJ1-1; no firm D call. This CDR3 region has 16 residues. The V and J ends lost 2 bases and 1 base respectively, with 14 bases between them. Per germline, CDR1 SGHDN and CDR2 FVKESK.

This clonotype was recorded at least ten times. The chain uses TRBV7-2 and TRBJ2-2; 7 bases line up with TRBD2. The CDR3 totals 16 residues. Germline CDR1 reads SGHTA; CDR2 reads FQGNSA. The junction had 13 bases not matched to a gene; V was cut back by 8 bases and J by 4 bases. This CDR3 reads CASLTDPAGLTGELFF. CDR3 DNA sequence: TGTGCCAGCTTGACAGATCCAGCGGGACTCACCGGGGAGCTGTTTTTT.

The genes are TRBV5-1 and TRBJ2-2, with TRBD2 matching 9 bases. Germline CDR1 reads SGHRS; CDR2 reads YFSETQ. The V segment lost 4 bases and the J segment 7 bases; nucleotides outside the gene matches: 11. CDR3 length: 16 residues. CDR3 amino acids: CASSPGRGGAVGELFF. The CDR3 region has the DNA TGCGCCAGCAGCCCGGGACGCGGGGGGGCCGTCGGGGAGCTGTTTTTT.

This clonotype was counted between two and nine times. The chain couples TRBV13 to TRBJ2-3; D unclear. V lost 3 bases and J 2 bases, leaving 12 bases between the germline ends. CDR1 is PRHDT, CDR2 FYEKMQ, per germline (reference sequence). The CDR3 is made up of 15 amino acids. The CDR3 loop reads CASSFTRRTTDTQYF. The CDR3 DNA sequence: TGTGCCAGCAGCTTCACGCGCCGGACCACAGATACGCAGTATTTT.

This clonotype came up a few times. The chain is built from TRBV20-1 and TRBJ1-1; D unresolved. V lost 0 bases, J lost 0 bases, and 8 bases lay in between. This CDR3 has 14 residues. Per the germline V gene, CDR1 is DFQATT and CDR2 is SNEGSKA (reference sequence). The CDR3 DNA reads TGCAGTGCTAGAGAGCGTCTTGTGAACACTGAAGCTTTCTTT. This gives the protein CSARERLVNTEAFF.

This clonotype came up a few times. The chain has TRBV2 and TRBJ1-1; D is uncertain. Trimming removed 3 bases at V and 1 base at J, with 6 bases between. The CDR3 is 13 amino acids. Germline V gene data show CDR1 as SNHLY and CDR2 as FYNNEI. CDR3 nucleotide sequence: TGTGCCAGCAGTGACCAAAGGAACACTGAAGCTTTCTTT. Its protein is CASSDQRNTEAFF.

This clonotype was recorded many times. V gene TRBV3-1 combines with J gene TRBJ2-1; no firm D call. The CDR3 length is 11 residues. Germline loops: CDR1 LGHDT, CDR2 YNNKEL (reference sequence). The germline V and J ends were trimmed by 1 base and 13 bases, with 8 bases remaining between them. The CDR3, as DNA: TGTGCCAGCAGCCAAGGGGCCCCACAGTTCTTC. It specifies CASSQGAPQFF.

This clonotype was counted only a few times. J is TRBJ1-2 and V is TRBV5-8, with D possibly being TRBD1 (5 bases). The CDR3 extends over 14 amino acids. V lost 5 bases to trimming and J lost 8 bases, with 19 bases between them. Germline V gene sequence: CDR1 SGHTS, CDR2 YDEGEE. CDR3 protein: CASSLVGRWGGYTF. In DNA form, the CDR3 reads TGTGCCAGCAGTTTAGTGGGACGCTGGGGAGGCTACACCTTC. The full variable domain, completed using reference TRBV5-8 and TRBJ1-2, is EAGVTQSPTHLIKTRGQQATLRCSPISGHTSVYWYQQALGLGLQFLLWYDEGEERNRGNFPPRFSGRQFPNYSSELNVNALELEDSALYLCASSLVGRWGGYTFGSGTRLTVV.

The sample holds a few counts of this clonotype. CDR3 in amino acids: CATSREGGTTLDTQYF. The CDR3 region has the DNA TGTGCCACCAGCAGGGAGGGGGGGACAACTTTAGATACGCAGTATTTT. The chain uses TRBV15 and TRBJ2-3; perhaps TRBD2 as D (7 bases). The CDR3 covers 16 residues. Trimming pared 3 bases from V and 5 bases from J, leaving 18 bases between. In germline, CDR1 is LNHNV, CDR2 YYDKDF (reference sequence). Based on the CDR3 plus reference TRBV15 and TRBJ2-3, the full variable domain is DAMVIQNPRYQVTQFGKPVTLSCSQTLNHNVMYWYQQKSSQAPKLLFHYYDKDFNNEADTPDNFQSRRPNTSFCFLDIRSPGLGDTAMYLCATSREGGTTLDTQYFGPGTRLTVL.

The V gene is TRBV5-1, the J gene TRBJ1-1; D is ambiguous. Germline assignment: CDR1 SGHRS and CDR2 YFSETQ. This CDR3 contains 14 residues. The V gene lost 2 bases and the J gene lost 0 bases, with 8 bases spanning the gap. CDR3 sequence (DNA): TGCGCCAGCAGCTTAGTATCAGTGAACACTGAAGCTTTCTTT. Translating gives CASSLVSVNTEAFF.

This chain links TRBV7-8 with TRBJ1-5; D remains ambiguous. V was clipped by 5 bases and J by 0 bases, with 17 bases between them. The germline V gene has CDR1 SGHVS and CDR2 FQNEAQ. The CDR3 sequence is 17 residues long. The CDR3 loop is CASSPRFFGISNQPQHF. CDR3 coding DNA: TGTGCCAGCAGCCCCCGGTTTTTTGGTATTAGCAATCAGCCCCAGCATTTT. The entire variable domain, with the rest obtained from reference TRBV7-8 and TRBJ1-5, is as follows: GAGVSQSPRYKVAKRGQDVALRCDPISGHVSLFWYQQALGQGPEFLTYFQNEAQLDKSGLPSDRFFAERPEGSVSTLKIQRTQQEDSAVYLCASSPRFFGISNQPQHFGDGTRLSIL.

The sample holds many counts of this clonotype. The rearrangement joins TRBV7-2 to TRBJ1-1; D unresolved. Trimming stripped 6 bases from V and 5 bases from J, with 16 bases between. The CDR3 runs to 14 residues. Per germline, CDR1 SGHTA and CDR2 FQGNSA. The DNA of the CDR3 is TGTGCCAGCAGTAAGGAGGGAAGACGGACTGAAGCTTTCTTT. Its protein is CASSKEGRRTEAFF.

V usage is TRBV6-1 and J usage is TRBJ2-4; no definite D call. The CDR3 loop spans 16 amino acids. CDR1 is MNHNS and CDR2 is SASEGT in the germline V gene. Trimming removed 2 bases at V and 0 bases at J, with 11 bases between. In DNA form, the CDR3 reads TGTGCCAGCAGTGAATCGGTGGGTTTAGCCAAAAACATTCAGTACTTC. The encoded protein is CASSESVGLAKNIQYF.

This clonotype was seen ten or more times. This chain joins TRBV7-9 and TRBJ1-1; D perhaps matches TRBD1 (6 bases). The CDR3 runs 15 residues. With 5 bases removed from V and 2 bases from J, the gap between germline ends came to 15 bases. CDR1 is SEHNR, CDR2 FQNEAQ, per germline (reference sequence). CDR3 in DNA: TGTGCCAGCAGCATACGCGGGACATATAACACTGAAGCTTTCTTT. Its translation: CASSIRGTYNTEAFF.

This chain's CDR3 is CASSTGDLFPLEQYF. CDR3 bases: TGCGCCAGCAGCACAGGGGACCTATTCCCCCTCGAGCAGTACTTC. The rearrangement links TRBV5-1 to TRBJ2-7; 7 positions match TRBD1. With V trimmed by 4 bases and J by 6 bases, 13 bases remained unmatched. This CDR3 comprises 15 residues. Germline CDR1 reads SGHRS; CDR2 reads YFSETQ.

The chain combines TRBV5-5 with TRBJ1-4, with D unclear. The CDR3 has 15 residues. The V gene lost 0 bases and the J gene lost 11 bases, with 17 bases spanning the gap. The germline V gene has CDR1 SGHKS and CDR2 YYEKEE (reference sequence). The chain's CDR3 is CASSLDQAALGKLFF. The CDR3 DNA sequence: TGTGCCAGCAGCTTGGACCAGGCCGCGCTTGGGAAACTGTTTTTT.

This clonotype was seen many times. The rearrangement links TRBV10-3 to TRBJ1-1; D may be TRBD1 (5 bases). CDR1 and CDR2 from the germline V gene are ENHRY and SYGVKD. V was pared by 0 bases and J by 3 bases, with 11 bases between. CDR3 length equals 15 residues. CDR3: CAISESQGRDTEAFF. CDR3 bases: TGTGCCATCAGTGAGTCGCAGGGTCGGGACACTGAAGCTTTCTTT.

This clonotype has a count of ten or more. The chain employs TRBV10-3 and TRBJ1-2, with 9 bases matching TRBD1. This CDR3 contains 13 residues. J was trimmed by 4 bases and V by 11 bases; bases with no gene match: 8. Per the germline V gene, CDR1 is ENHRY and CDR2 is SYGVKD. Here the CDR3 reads CAARDRAIYGYTF. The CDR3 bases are TGTGCCGCCAGGGACAGGGCTATCTATGGCTACACCTTC.